The text below deals with one T cell receptor (beta chain). This entry is derived from a study of blood T cell repertoires in COVID-19. Trimming took 5 bases from V and 5 from J; bases not matched to a gene: 10. The CDR3 length is 16 residues. The germline V gene encodes CDR1 LNHDA and CDR2 SQIVND (reference sequence). Only in-frame clones appear in the TCRdb table, and some are missing; sequencing was by immunoSEQ multiplex PCR. The table includes over 110,000 clones, 65% to 80% detected once. This receptor was obtained from a woman aged 55-69 years with acute or convalescent COVID-19. Sequences were obtained from peripheral blood. The chain joins TRBV19 to TRBJ1-2, with 11 positions matching TRBD1. CDR3 sequence reads: CASSPPWDRGNYGYTF. In DNA, the CDR3 is TGTGCCAGTAGTCCGCCCTGGGACAGGGGGAATTATGGCTACACCTTC.